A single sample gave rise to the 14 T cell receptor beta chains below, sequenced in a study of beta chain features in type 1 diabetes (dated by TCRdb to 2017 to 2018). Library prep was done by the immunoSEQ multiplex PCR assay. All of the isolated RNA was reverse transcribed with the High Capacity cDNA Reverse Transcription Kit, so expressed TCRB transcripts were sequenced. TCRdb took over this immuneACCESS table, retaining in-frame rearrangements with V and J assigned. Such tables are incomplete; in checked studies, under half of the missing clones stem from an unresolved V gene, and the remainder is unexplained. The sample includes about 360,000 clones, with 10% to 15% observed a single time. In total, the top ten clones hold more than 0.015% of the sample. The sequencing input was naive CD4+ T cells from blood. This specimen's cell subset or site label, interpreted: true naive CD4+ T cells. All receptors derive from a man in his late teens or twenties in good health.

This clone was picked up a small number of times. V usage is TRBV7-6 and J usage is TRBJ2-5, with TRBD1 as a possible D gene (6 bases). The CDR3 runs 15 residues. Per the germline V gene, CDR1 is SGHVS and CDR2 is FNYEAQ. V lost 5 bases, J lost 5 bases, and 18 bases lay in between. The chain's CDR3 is CASSPGGRELETQYF. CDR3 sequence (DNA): TGTGCCAGCAGCCCTGGGGGCAGGGAGTTGGAGACCCAGTACTTC.

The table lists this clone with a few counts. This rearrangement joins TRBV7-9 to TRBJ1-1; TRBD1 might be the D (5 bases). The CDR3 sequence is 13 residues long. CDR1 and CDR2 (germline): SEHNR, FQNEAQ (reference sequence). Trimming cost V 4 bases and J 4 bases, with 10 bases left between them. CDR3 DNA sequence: TGTGCCAGCAGCTCCTCCGGGGGCACTGAAGCTTTCTTT. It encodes CASSSSGGTEAFF. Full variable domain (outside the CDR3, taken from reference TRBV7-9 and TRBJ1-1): DTGVSQNPRHKITKRGQNVTFRCDPISEHNRLYWYRQTLGQGPEFLTYFQNEAQLEKSRLLSDRFSAERPKGSFSTLEIQRTEQGDSAMYLCASSSSGGTEAFFGQGTRLTVV.

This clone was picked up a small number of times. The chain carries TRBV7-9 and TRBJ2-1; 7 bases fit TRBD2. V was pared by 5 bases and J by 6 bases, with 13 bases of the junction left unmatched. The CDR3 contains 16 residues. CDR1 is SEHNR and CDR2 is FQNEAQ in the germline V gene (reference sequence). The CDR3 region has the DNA TGTGCCAGCAGCCCCCCCGGGCGTGGGGGGGGCAATGAGCAGTTCTTC. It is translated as CASSPPGRGGGNEQFF.

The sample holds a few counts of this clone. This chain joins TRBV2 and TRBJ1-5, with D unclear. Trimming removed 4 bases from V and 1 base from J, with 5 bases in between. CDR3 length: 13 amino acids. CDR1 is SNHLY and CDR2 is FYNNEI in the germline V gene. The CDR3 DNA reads TGTGCCAGCAGTGTACGGAGCAATCAGCCCCAGCATTTT. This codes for CASSVRSNQPQHF. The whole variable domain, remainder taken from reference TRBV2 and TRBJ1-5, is EPEVTQTPSHQVTQMGQEVILRCVPISNHLYFYWYRQILGQKVEFLVSFYNNEISEKSEIFDDQFSVERPDGSNFTLKIRSTKLEDSAMYFCASSVRSNQPQHFGDGTRLSIL.

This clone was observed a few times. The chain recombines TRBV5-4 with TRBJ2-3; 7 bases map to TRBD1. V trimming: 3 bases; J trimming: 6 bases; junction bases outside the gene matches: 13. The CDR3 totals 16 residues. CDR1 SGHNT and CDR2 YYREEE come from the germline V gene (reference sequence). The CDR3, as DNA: TGTGCCAGCAGCTCCGCAAGACAGGGCTCCCCTGATACGCAGTATTTT. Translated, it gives CASSSARQGSPDTQYF.

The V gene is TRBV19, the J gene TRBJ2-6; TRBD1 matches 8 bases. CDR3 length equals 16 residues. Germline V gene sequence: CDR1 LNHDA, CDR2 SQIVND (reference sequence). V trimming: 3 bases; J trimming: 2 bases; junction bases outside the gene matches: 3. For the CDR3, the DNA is TGTGCCAGTAGTATGGACAGGGCCCCTGGGGCCAACGTCCTGACTTTC. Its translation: CASSMDRAPGANVLTF.

The CDR3 DNA is TGTGCCATCAGTGATCCAGGGTCGGTGAGCACTGAAGCTTTCTTT. It codes for CAISDPGSVSTEAFF. The chain joins TRBV10-3 to TRBJ1-1; possibly TRBD1 for D (5 bases). The CDR3 runs 15 residues. Germline assignment: CDR1 ENHRY and CDR2 SYGVKD. V lost 3 bases to trimming and J lost 4 bases, with 15 bases between them.

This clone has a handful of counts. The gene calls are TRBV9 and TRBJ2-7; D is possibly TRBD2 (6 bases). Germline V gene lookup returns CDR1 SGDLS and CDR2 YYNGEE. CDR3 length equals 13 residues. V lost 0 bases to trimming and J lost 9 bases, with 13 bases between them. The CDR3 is CASSVGTGGGQYF. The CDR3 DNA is TGTGCCAGCAGCGTAGGCACCGGGGGAGGGCAGTACTTC. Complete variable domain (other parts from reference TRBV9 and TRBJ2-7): DSGVTQTPKHLITATGQRVTLRCSPRSGDLSVYWYQQSLDQGLQFLIQYYNGEERAKGNILERFSAQQFPDLHSELNLSSLELGDSALYFCASSVGTGGGQYFGPGTRLTVT.

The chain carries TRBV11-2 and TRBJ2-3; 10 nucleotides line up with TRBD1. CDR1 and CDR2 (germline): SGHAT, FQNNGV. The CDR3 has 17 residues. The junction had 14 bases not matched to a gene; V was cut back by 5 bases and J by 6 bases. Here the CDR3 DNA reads TGTGCCAGCAGCCGAAGGACCGACAGGGGGCCGGCCGATACGCAGTATTTT. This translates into CASSRRTDRGPADTQYF.

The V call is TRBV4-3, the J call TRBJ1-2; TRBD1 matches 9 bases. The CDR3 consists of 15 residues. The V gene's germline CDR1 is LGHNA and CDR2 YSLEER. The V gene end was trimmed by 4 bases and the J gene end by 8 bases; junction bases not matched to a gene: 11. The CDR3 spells CASSPRGDRDKGYTF. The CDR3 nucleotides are TGCGCCAGCAGCCCTCGGGGGGACAGGGATAAGGGCTACACCTTC.

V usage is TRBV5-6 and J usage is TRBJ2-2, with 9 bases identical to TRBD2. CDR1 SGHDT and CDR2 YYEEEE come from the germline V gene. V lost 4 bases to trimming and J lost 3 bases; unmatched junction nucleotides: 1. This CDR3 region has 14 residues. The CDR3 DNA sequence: TGTGCCAGCAGCCGCGGGGGGGACACCGGGGAGCTGTTTTTT. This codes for CASSRGGDTGELFF. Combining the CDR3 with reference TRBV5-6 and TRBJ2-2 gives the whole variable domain DAGVTQSPTHLIKTRGQQVTLRCSPKSGHDTVSWYQQALGQGPQFIFQYYEEEERQRGNFPDRFSGHQFPNYSSELNVNALLLGDSALYLCASSRGGDTGELFFGEGSRLTVL.

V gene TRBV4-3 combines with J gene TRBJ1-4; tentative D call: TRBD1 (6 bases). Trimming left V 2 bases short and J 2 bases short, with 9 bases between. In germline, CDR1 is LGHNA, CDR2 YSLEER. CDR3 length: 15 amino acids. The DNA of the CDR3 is TGCGCCAGCAGCCAACAGACAGGCACTAATGAAAAACTGTTTTTT. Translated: CASSQQTGTNEKLFF.

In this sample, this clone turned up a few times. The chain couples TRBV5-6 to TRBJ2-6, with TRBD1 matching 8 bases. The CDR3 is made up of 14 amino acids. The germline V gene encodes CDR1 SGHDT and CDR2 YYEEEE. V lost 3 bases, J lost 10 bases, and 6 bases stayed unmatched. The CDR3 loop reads CASSSDRATNVLTF. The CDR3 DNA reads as TGTGCCAGCAGCTCGGACAGGGCTACGAACGTCCTGACTTTC.

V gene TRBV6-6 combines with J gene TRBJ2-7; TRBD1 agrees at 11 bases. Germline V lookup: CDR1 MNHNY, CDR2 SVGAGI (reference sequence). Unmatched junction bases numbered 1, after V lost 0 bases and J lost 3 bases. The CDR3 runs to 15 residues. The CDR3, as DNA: TGTGCCAGCAGTTACTCGGGACAGGGGGTCTACGAGCAGTACTTC. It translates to CASSYSGQGVYEQYF.